The next 24 T cell receptor beta chains were all read from a single sample in a study of blood T cell repertoires in COVID-19. TCRdb's table, derived via immunoSEQ multiplex PCR, lists solely in-frame clones and lacks some. Here the sample spans hundreds of thousands of clones, approximately 86% being singletons. Sequencing input: peripheral blood. These receptors were collected from a woman aged 55-70 years who had recovered from COVID-19.

This chain uses TRBV11-2 with TRBJ2-1; a possible D gene is TRBD1 (6 bases). V gave up 9 bases and J gave up 3 bases, with 21 bases separating them. Germline V lookup: CDR1 SGHAT, CDR2 FQNNGV. The CDR3 is made up of 16 amino acids. CDR3 nucleotide sequence: TGTGCCAGTTCTCAGGTCGGGACACTTTTCTACAATGAGCAGTTCTTC. Its translation: CASSQVGTLFYNEQFF.

This sequence joins TRBV19 and TRBJ2-5; tentative D call: TRBD1 (6 bases). Germline assignment: CDR1 LNHDA and CDR2 SQIVND (reference sequence). CDR3 length: 15 residues. V lost 5 bases to trimming and J lost 2 bases, with 15 bases between them. The CDR3 reads CASSSSQGNQETQYF. The CDR3 DNA sequence: TGTGCCAGTAGTTCCTCGCAGGGGAATCAAGAGACCCAGTACTTC.

DNA for the CDR3: TGCGCCAGCTCCACCGGGCAGGGGGCAAACATTCAGTACTTC. It codes for CASSTGQGANIQYF. The chain couples TRBV4-1 to TRBJ2-4, with 8 bases aligning to TRBD1. Germline V gene lookup returns CDR1 MGHRA and CDR2 YSYEKL. The CDR3 loop spans 14 amino acids. After removal of 8 bases from V and 6 bases from J, the junction contained 9 bases not matched to a gene.

The count of this clone is one. The V and J genes are TRBV10-3 and TRBJ2-1; 11 bases agree with TRBD2. CDR3 length: 18 amino acids. From germline, CDR1 is ENHRY and CDR2 SYGVKD. The junction had 6 bases not matched to a gene; V was cut back by 0 bases and J by 2 bases. CDR3 residues: CAISESGELAGAYNEQFF. The CDR3 DNA follows: TGTGCCATCAGTGAGTCAGGGGAACTAGCGGGGGCCTACAATGAGCAGTTCTTC.

This chain uses TRBV19 with TRBJ2-1; 8 nucleotides agree with TRBD2. There are 16 residues in the CDR3. J gave up 7 bases and V 2 bases, and 10 bases lay outside the gene matches. Per the germline V gene, CDR1 is LNHDA and CDR2 is SQIVND (reference sequence). The CDR3 protein is CASSITIGAGGNEQFF. The CDR3 bases are TGTGCCAGTAGTATAACAATCGGGGCGGGGGGAAATGAGCAGTTCTTC.

The chain joins TRBV24-1 to TRBJ2-7; 8 nucleotides agree with TRBD1. V lost 3 bases, J lost 5 bases, and 11 bases stayed unmatched. CDR1 is KGHDR, CDR2 SFDVKD, per germline. This CDR3 has 16 residues. The CDR3 spells CATSDRRQGNSHEQYF. CDR3 DNA sequence: TGTGCCACCAGTGATAGACGACAGGGGAATTCCCACGAGCAGTACTTC.

The chain combines TRBV9 with TRBJ1-1; weak D call: TRBD1 (6 bases). The germline CDR1 and CDR2 sequences are SGDLS and YYNGEE. CDR3 size: 15 residues. Trimming stripped 3 bases from V and 4 bases from J, with 16 bases between. CDR3 residues: CASSAYYREGTEAFF. Written as DNA, the CDR3 is TGTGCCAGCAGCGCATACTACAGGGAGGGCACTGAAGCTTTCTTT.

V usage is TRBV6-6 and J usage is TRBJ1-2, with a weak D call TRBD1 (5 bases). This CDR3 is 13 amino acids long. Germline values: CDR1 MNHNY, CDR2 SVGAGI (reference sequence). Trimming removed 5 bases from V and 4 bases from J, with 11 bases in between. CDR3 nucleotide sequence: TGTGCCAGCAGTCCGCAAAGGGGCTATGGCTACACCTTC. Its translation is CASSPQRGYGYTF.

The V call is TRBV19, the J call TRBJ1-2; the match to TRBD1 covers 12 bases. The germline CDR1 and CDR2 sequences are LNHDA and SQIVND (reference sequence). The CDR3 is 16 residues long. V shed 0 bases and J 7 bases; nucleotides not matched to a gene: 6. CDR3 sequence reads: CASSIDPGTGGSGYTF. The CDR3 DNA is TGTGCCAGTAGTATAGATCCCGGGACAGGGGGCTCTGGCTACACCTTC.

This clone is a singleton in its sample. The rearrangement joins TRBV29-1 to TRBJ1-3; 7 bases align to TRBD1. This CDR3 is built from 13 residues. V shed 5 bases, J shed 1 base, and the junction held 2 bases outside the gene matches. Germline loops: CDR1 SQVTM, CDR2 ANQGSEA. CDR3 nucleotides: TGCAGCGTTTCACAGGGGTCTGGAAACACCATATATTTT. Amino acids: CSVSQGSGNTIYF.

The J gene is TRBJ2-2, the V gene TRBV7-2, with TRBD2 as a possible D gene (5 bases). CDR3 length equals 14 residues. CDR1 is SGHTA, CDR2 FQGNSA, per germline. Trimming removed 3 bases at V and 3 bases at J, with 8 bases between. This chain's CDR3 is CASSFQRHTGELFF. The CDR3 region has the DNA TGTGCCAGCAGCTTCCAGCGGCACACCGGGGAGCTGTTTTTT.

The V call is TRBV7-3, the J call TRBJ2-3; TRBD2 might be the D (5 bases). CDR3 size: 15 residues. Germline CDR1 reads SGHTA; CDR2 reads FQGTGA. V was trimmed by 5 bases and J by 11 bases, leaving 23 bases between them. The CDR3 here is CASSPPGKIPGRQYF. The CDR3 DNA follows: TGTGCCAGCAGCCCCCCCGGGAAAATCCCTGGCAGGCAGTATTTT.

The chain combines TRBV6-5 with TRBJ2-1; D is unresolved. V dropped 3 bases and J dropped 5 bases, with 11 bases sitting between them. The CDR3 runs 14 residues. CDR1 MNHEY and CDR2 SVGAGI come from the germline V gene. The CDR3 here is CASSYSQVNNEQFF. DNA for the CDR3: TGTGCCAGCAGTTATAGTCAGGTTAACAATGAGCAGTTCTTC.

The chain couples TRBV25-1 to TRBJ1-2; 7 nucleotides match TRBD1. Per germline, CDR1 MGHDK and CDR2 SYGVNS. V trimming: 1 base; J trimming: 8 bases; junction bases outside the gene matches: 13. The CDR3 runs to 16 residues. The DNA for the CDR3 is TGTGCCAGCAGTGAATTGGGTTTGAGAGGGGGCGCCGGCTACACCTTC. The encoded protein is CASSELGLRGGAGYTF.

This sequence joins TRBV3-1 (or the pseudogene TRBV3-2) and TRBJ1-6; TRBD1 might be the D (5 bases). This CDR3 contains 17 residues. Per germline, CDR1 LGHDT and CDR2 YNNKEL (reference sequence). Trimming took off 0 bases at V and 6 bases at J, with 15 bases between the two ends. In DNA, the CDR3 is TGTGCCAGCAGCCAAGAAGGAAGGCGGGGCCCTAATTCACCCCTCCACTTT. Translated, it gives CASSQEGRRGPNSPLHF.

This chain links TRBV9 with TRBJ2-3; D call uncertain. The CDR3 loop spans 14 amino acids. Germline lookup yields CDR1 SGDLS and CDR2 YYNGEE. Deletions cut 5 bases from V and 0 bases from J, with 10 bases between. CDR3 loop: CASSLRVSTDTQYF. The CDR3 region has the DNA TGTGCCAGCAGTCTTCGGGTAAGCACAGATACGCAGTATTTT.

The chain is built from TRBV7-2 and TRBJ2-1, with D possibly matching TRBD2 (6 bases). Germline V lookup: CDR1 SGHTA, CDR2 FQGNSA. The V and J ends lost 1 base and 8 bases respectively, with 12 bases between them. This CDR3 is 14 amino acids long. The CDR3 bases are TGTGCCAGCAGCTTAGGGCGGGGTGGGTATGAGCAGTTCTTC. As protein: CASSLGRGGYEQFF.

With regard to this clone: Other DNA sequences in the same sample also yield this CDR3. This chain joins TRBV7-2 and TRBJ1-2; D is possibly TRBD1 (5 bases). CDR1 and CDR2 (germline): SGHTA, FQGNSA. Trimming took off 3 bases at V and 0 bases at J, with 5 bases between the two ends. The CDR3 has 13 residues. Here the CDR3 reads CASSLTANYGYTF. In DNA, the CDR3 is TGTGCCAGCAGCTTGACAGCTAACTATGGCTACACCTTC.

V is TRBV9 and J is TRBJ2-3; a possible D gene is TRBD2 (6 bases). CDR1 is SGDLS, CDR2 YYNGEE, per germline. Trimming pared 0 bases from V and 5 bases from J, leaving 16 bases between. CDR3 length: 16 residues. CDR3: CASSVAGGIRGDTQYF. In DNA form, the CDR3 reads TGTGCCAGCAGCGTAGCTGGGGGGATTAGAGGAGATACGCAGTATTTT.

This clone was recorded once. The V call is TRBV7-2, the J call TRBJ1-1, with 10 bases that match TRBD1. The CDR3 has 14 amino acids. V trimming: 5 bases; J trimming: 4 bases; junction bases outside the gene matches: 4. Germline assignment: CDR1 SGHTA and CDR2 FQGNSA. The CDR3 here is CASSTRTGGTEAFF. The CDR3 DNA is TGTGCCAGCAGCACCCGGACAGGGGGCACTGAAGCTTTCTTT.

The rearrangement joins TRBV27 to TRBJ2-3; 8 bases agree with TRBD2. Germline CDR1 and CDR2: MNHEY and SMNVEV (reference sequence). Unmatched junction bases numbered 8, after V lost 5 bases and J lost 4 bases. CDR3 length: 15 amino acids. In nucleotides, the CDR3 is TGTGCCAGCAGTCCCCTCGGGGGGGCAGCAGATACGCAGTATTTT. Amino acid sequence: CASSPLGGAADTQYF.

The rearrangement joins TRBV4-2 to TRBJ2-7; no clear D gene. V shed 1 base and J shed 1 base, with 5 bases lying between them. The CDR3 is 13 residues long. Germline V lookup: CDR1 LGHNA, CDR2 YNFKEQ. This CDR3 is CASSQAGSYEQYF. DNA of the CDR3: TGTGCCAGCAGCCAAGCCGGGTCCTACGAGCAGTACTTC.

Notes on this clone: The junction departs from the called germline gene at one end, perhaps through a read error. The CDR3 region is CASSPPGSKF. CDR3 in DNA: TGTGCCAGCAGCCCCCCGGGGTCGAAATTC. The V gene is TRBV14, the J gene TRBJ2-7; D might be TRBD2 (5 bases). The germline CDR1 and CDR2 sequences are SGHDN and FVKESK. The CDR3 runs to 10 residues. Drawing the rest from reference TRBV14 and TRBJ2-7, the complete variable domain is EAGVTQFPSHSVIEKGQTVTLRCDPISGHDNLYWYRRVMGKEIKFLLHFVKESKQDESGMPNNRFLAERTGGTYSTLKVQPAELEDSGVYFCASSPPGSKFGPGTRLTVT.

The chain links TRBV6-2 or TRBV6-3 to TRBJ1-1; 8 nucleotides match TRBD1. V lost 2 bases, J lost 7 bases, and 9 bases stayed unmatched. The CDR3 runs 15 residues. Germline V gene lookup returns CDR1 MNHEY and CDR2 SVGEGT. The DNA of the CDR3 is TGTGCCAGCAGTTACCCGACAGGGGTGTCACTTGAAGCTTTCTTT. Protein: CASSYPTGVSLEAFF.